The present T cell receptor beta chain was sequenced within a study of control samples from healthy donors and cancer patients. Some clones are missing from TCRdb's copy, which holds only in-frame ones; the method was immunoSEQ multiplex PCR. The profile shows about 64,000 clones, approximately 92% of them singletons. Trimming shortened V by 6 bases and J by 2 bases, and 10 bases separated the two germline ends. There are 14 residues in the CDR3. Germline loops: CDR1 KGHSH, CDR2 LQKENI. The chain combines TRBV18 with TRBJ2-2; D is unresolved. The sequenced material came from PBMCs. This clonotype originated in a man aged 40-49 years with colorectal cancer. The CDR3: CASSPKDNTGELFF. CDR3 coding DNA: TGTGCCAGCTCGCCTAAGGATAACACCGGGGAGCTGTTTTTT.